This T cell receptor beta chain was documented in a study of blood T cells in healthy people across ages. A second PCR of roughly 7 to 11 cycles used a sample-barcoded 5' primer and a J-beta primer mix. From the 5' RACE reads, TCRdb called clonotypes with MiXCR, one entry per CDR3 protein. The table has about 780,000 distinct CDR3 sequences, about 45% seen once; the top ten hold about a sixth. The source of this sequence is a man at least 80 years old in good health. The sequenced sample was blood.

In DNA, the CDR3 is TGTGCCAGCAGTTTTCAGGGGGAGTGGACCCAGTACTTC. As protein: CASSFQGEWTQYF. The chain joins TRBV28 to TRBJ2-7, with 7 nucleotides matching TRBD1. The closer fit of TRBJ2-5 to the DNA end suggests the J call may be wrong. Per the germline V gene, CDR1 is MDHEN and CDR2 is SYDVKM. There are 13 residues in the CDR3.